Below, 8 T cell receptor beta chains from the same sample are listed, as sequenced in a study of shared clonotypes between healthy human individuals. Sequencing was performed with immunoSEQ multiplex PCR; in TCRdb, only in-frame clones are kept and a portion is missing. The data show under 2.5 million clones, around 93% seen once. Sequenced material: naive CD4+ T cells from PBMCs. Specified subset: CD45RA+ positively selected. The receptors here all came from a man younger than 35 in good health. Some clones in this sample may be carry-over from other donors' samples.

V gene TRBV7-3 combines with J gene TRBJ2-3; TRBD2 agrees at 15 bases. The CDR3 contains 22 residues. V shed 4 bases and J 3 bases; nucleotides not matched to a gene: 20. CDR1 and CDR2 (germline): SGHTA, FQGTGA. The CDR3 region is CASSSKGGLAGGVPPGTDTQYF. CDR3 nucleotides: TGTGCCAGCAGCTCGAAGGGGGGACTAGCGGGAGGCGTCCCACCTGGAACAGATACGCAGTATTTT.

The chain is built from TRBV2 and TRBJ2-1, with 9 positions matching TRBD2. V lost 8 bases and J lost 1; bases outside the gene matches: 3. Germline values: CDR1 SNHLY, CDR2 FYNNEI. This CDR3 contains 14 residues. CDR3 DNA sequence: TGTGCCAGCGGTCTAGCGGGATCCTACAATGAGCAGTTCTTC. This sequence encodes CASGLAGSYNEQFF.

The chain employs TRBV19 and TRBJ1-2, with a tentative D call TRBD1 (5 bases). CDR3 length equals 13 residues. V was pared by 3 bases and J by 6 bases, with 11 bases between. Germline V gene lookup returns CDR1 LNHDA and CDR2 SQIVND (reference sequence). For the CDR3, the DNA is TGTGCCAGTAGTATGGCACAGGCCGATGGCTACACCTTC. As protein: CASSMAQADGYTF.

J is TRBJ1-4 and V is TRBV9; 7 bases align to TRBD1. CDR3 length: 15 amino acids. The germline V gene encodes CDR1 SGDLS and CDR2 YYNGEE. The J segment lost 8 bases and the V segment lost 3 bases, leaving 10 bases of the junction unmatched. The CDR3 loop reads CASSAQQGTGEKLFF. In DNA form, the CDR3 reads TGTGCCAGCAGCGCCCAACAGGGGACGGGGGAAAAACTGTTTTTT.

This chain uses TRBV29-1 with TRBJ1-2, with 8 positions matching TRBD1. The CDR3 sequence is 12 residues long. The J segment lost 6 bases and the V segment lost 4 bases, leaving 4 bases of the junction unmatched. Germline-derived CDR1 and CDR2 are SQVTM and ANQGSEA. CDR3 loop: CSVGQGYDGYTF. As DNA, the CDR3 is TGCAGCGTTGGACAGGGGTACGATGGCTACACCTTC. Variable domain in full (rest from reference TRBV29-1 and TRBJ1-2): SAVISQKPSRDICQRGTSLTIQCQVDSQVTMMFWYRQQPGQSLTLIATANQGSEATYESGFVIDKFPISRPNLTFSTLTVSNMSPEDSSIYLCSVGQGYDGYTFGSGTRLTVV.

This chain links TRBV5-6 with TRBJ2-1, with TRBD1 identical over 11 bases. Germline assignment: CDR1 SGHDT and CDR2 YYEEEE. This CDR3 has 16 amino acids. The junction had 6 bases not matched to a gene; V was cut back by 4 bases and J by 3 bases. DNA of the CDR3: TGTGCCAGCAGCCTGGACAGGGGGCGCGACTACAATGAGCAGTTCTTC. Its protein is CASSLDRGRDYNEQFF.

The CDR3 sequence: CASSSGQGILAKNIQYF. Written as DNA, the CDR3 is TGTGCCAGCAGTTCTGGACAGGGAATACTAGCCAAAAACATTCAGTACTTC. The chain couples TRBV6-7 to TRBJ2-4; 8 positions match TRBD1. TRBV6-7 is annotated as an ORF whose role is uncertain. The CDR3 consists of 17 residues. The V segment lost 4 bases and the J segment 0 bases; nucleotides outside the gene matches: 8.

This chain joins TRBV4-3 and TRBJ1-5; no clear D gene. The germline CDR1 and CDR2 sequences are LGHNA and YSLEER. CDR3 size: 12 residues. The V end lost 1 base, the J end lost 5 bases, and 3 bases lay between the germline ends. CDR3 amino acids: CASSQGDQPQHF. In DNA form, the CDR3 reads TGCGCCAGCAGCCAAGGTGATCAGCCCCAGCATTTT.